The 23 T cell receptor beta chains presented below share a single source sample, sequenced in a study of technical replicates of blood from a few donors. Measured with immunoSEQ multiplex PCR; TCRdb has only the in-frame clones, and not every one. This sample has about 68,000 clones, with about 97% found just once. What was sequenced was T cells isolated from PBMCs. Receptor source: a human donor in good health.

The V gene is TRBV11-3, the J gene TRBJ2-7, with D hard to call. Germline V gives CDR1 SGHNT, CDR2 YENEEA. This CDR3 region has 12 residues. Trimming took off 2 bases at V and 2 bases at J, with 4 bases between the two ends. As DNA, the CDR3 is TGTGCCAGCAGCTTATTAACCTACGAGCAGTACTTC. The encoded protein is CASSLLTYEQYF.

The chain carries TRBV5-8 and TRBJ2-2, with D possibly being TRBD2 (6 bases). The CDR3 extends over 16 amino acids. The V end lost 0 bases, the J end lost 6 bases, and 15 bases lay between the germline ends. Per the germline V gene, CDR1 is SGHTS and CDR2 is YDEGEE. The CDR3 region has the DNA TGTGCCAGCAGCTTGGACCGGGGGTTCCGCGCCGGGGAGCTGTTTTTT. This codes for CASSLDRGFRAGELFF.

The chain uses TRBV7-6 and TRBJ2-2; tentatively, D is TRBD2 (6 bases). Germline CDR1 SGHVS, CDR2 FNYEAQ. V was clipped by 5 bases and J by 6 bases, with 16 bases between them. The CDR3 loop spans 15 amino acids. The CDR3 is CASSPLGGSAGELFF. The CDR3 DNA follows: TGTGCCAGCAGCCCATTGGGGGGATCGGCCGGGGAGCTGTTTTTT. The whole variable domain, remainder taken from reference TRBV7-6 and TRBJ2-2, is GAGVSQSPRYKVTKRGQDVALRCDPISGHVSLYWYRQALGQGPEFLTYFNYEAQQDKSGLPNDRFSAERPEGSISTLTIQRTEQRDSAMYRCASSPLGGSAGELFFGEGSRLTVL.

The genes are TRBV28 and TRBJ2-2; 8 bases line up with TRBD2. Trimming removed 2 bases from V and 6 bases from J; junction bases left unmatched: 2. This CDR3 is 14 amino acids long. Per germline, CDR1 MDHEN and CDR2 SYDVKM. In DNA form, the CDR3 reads TGTGCCAGCAGTTTAAGCGGGGGCCCCGGGGAGCTGTTTTTT. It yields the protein CASSLSGGPGELFF.

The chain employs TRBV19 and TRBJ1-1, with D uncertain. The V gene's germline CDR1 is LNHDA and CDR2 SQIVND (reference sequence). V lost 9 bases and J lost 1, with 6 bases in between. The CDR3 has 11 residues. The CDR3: CASQKNTEAFF. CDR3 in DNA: TGTGCCAGCCAAAAGAACACTGAAGCTTTCTTT.

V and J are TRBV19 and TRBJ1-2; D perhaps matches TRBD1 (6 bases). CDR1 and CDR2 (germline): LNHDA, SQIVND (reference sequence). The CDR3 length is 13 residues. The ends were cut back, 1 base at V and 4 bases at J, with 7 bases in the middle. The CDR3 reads CASSIGTAYGYTF. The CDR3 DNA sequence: TGTGCCAGTAGTATAGGGACAGCCTATGGCTACACCTTC. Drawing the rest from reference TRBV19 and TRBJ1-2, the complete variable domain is DGGITQSPKYLFRKEGQNVTLSCEQNLNHDAMYWYRQDPGQGLRLIYYSQIVNDFQKGDIAEGYSVSREKKESFPLTVTSAQKNPTAFYLCASSIGTAYGYTFGSGTRLTVV.

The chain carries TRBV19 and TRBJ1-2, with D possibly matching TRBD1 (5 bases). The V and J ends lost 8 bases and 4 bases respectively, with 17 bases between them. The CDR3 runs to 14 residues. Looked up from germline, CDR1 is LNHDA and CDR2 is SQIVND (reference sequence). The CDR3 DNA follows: TGTGCCAGTTCTCCCCTTACGGGGGGCTATGGCTACACCTTC. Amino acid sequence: CASSPLTGGYGYTF.

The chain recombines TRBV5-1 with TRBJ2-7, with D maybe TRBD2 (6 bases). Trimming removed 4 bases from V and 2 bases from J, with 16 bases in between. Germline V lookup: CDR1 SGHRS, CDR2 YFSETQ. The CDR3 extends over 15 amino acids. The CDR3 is CASSLDGSPTYEQYF. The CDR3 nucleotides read TGCGCCAGCAGCCTGGACGGGAGTCCTACCTACGAGCAGTACTTC.

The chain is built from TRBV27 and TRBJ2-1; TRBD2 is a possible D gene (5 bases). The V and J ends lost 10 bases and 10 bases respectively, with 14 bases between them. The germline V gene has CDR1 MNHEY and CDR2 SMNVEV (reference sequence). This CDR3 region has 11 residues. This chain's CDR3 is CATMLRREQFF. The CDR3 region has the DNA TGTGCCACCATGCTACGGAGGGAGCAGTTCTTC.

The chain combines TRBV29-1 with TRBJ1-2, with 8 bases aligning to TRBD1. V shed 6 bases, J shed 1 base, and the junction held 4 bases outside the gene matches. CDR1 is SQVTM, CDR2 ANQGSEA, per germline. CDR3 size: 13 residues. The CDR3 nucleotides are TGCAGCGTGAGACAGGGGCGTAACTATGGCTACACCTTC. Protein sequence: CSVRQGRNYGYTF.

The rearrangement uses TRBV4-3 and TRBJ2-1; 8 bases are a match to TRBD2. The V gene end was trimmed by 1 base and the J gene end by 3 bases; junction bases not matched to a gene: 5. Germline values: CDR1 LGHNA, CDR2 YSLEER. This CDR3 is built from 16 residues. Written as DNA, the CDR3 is TGCGCCAGCAGCCAAGTTTGGCGGGGGGTCTACAATGAGCAGTTCTTC. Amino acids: CASSQVWRGVYNEQFF.

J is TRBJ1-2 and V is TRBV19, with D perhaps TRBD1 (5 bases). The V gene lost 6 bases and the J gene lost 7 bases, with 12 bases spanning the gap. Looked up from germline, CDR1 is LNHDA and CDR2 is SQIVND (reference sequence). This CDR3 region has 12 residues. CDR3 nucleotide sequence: TGTGCCAGTAGAGAATACGGGGGTGGCTACACCTTC. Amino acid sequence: CASREYGGGYTF.

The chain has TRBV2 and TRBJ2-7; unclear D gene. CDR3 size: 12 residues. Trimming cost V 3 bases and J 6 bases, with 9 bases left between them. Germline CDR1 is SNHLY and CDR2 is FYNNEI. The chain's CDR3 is CASSDIRLEQYF. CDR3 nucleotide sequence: TGTGCCAGCAGTGATATCAGACTCGAGCAGTACTTC.

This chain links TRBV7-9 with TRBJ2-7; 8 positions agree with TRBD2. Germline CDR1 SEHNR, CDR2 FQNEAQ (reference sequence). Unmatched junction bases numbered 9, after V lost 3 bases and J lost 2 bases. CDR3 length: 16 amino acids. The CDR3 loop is CASSFSGGGRPYEQYF. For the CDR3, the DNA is TGTGCCAGCAGCTTCTCTGGGGGCGGGAGGCCCTACGAGCAGTACTTC.

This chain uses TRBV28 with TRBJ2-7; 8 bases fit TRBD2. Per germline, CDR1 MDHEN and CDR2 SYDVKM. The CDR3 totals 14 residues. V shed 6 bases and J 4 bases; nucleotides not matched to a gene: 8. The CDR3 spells CASSFVGGAYEQYF. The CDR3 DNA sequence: TGTGCCAGCAGCTTTGTCGGGGGGGCATACGAGCAGTACTTC.

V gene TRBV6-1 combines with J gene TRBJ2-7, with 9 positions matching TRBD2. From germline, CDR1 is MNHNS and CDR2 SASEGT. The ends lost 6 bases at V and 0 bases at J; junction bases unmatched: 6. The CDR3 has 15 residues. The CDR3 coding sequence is TGTGCCAGCAGAACATTAGCGGGAGACTCCTACGAGCAGTACTTC. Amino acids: CASRTLAGDSYEQYF.

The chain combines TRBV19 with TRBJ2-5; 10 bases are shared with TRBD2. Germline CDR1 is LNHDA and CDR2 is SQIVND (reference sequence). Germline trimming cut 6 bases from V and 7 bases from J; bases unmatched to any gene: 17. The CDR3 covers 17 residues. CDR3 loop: CASSLWESSGRSGTQYF. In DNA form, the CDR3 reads TGTGCCAGTAGCTTATGGGAATCTAGCGGGAGAAGTGGGACCCAGTACTTC.

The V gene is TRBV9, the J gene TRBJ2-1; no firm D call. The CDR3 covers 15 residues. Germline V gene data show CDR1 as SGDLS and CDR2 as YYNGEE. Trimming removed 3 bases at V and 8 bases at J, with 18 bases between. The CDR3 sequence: CASSGPSAVTDEQFF. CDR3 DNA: TGTGCCAGCAGCGGCCCCAGCGCCGTAACGGATGAGCAGTTCTTC.

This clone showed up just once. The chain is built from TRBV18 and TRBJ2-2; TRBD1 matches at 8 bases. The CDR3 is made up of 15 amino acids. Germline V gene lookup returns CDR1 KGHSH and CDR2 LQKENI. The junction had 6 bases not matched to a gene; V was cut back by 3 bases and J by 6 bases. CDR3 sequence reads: CASSPFQGASGELFF. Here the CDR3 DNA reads TGTGCCAGCTCACCCTTCCAGGGGGCTTCCGGGGAGCTGTTTTTT.

CDR3 sequence (DNA): TGTGCCAGCAGCTACTTATCCGGGACTAGCGAGATTTACCCCTACGAGCAGTACTTC. Translation gives CASSYLSGTSEIYPYEQYF. The genes are TRBV5-6 and TRBJ2-7; 10 bases fit TRBD2. J lost 2 bases, V lost 3 bases, and 17 bases had no gene match. CDR3 length: 19 amino acids. Germline CDR1 SGHDT, CDR2 YYEEEE.

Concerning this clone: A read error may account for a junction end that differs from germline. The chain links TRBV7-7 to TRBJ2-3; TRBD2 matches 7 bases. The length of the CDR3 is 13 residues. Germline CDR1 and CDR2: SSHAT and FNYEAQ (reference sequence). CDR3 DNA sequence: TGTGCTAGCAGTCGAAGCGGGGACGAGCCGCAGTATTTT. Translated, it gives CASSRSGDEPQYF. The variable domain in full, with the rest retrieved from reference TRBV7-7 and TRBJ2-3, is GAGVSQSPRYKVTKRGQDVTLRCDPISSHATLYWYQQALGQGPEFLTYFNYEAQPDKSGLPSDRFSAERPEGSISTLTIQRTEQRDSAMYRCASSRSGDEPQYFGPGTRLTVL.

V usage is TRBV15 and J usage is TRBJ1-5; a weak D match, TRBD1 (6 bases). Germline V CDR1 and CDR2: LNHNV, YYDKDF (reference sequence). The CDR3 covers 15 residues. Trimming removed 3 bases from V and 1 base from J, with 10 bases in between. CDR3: CATSRTGISNQPQHF. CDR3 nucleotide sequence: TGTGCCACCAGCAGGACAGGAATCAGCAATCAGCCCCAGCATTTT.

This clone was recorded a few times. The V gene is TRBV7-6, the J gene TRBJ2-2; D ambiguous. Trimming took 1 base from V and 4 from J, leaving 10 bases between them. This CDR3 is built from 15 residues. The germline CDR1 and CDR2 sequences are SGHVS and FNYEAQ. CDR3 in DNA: TGTGCCAGCAGCTTAGATGGCTTATCCACCGGGGAGCTGTTTTTT. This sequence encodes CASSLDGLSTGELFF.